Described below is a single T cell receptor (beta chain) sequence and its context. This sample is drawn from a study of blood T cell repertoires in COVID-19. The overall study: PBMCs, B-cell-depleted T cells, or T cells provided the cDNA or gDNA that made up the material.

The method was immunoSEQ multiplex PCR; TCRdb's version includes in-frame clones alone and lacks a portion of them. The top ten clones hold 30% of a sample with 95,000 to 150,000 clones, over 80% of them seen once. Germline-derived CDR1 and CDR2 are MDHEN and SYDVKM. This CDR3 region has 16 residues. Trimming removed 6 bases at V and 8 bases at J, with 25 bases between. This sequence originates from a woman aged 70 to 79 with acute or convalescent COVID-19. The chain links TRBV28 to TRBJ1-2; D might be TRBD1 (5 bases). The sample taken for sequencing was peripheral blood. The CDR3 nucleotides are TGTGCCAGCAGGACGATTTCTTGGACGAGCCAGGGCGGCTACACCTTC. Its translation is CASRTISWTSQGGYTF.